Detailed here is one TCR beta chain. Its target is unknown. TCRdb's table, derived via immunoSEQ multiplex PCR, lists solely in-frame clones and lacks some. This repertoire shows about 160,000 clones, approximately 90% found once; its top ten account for less than 3.5%. These data originate in a study of T cell responses to AZD1222 COVID-19 vaccine. Findings and caveats of the study: Donors, mostly white British, included more females; clonal diversity was possibly underestimated. Vaccine-associated CD4 TCRs ranged over spike, dominating at 160-218 and 743-854. After two AZD1222 doses, spike-specific TCR breadth and depth rose versus day 0.

This receptor was taken from an adult who received the AZD1222 COVID-19 vaccine. The source was peripheral blood, collected 28 days after the second AZD1222 dose.

The CDR3: CASSILIPGQRYEQYF. The DNA of the CDR3 is TGTGCCAGCAGCATACTGATACCGGGACAGCGCTACGAGCAGTACTTC. The V gene is TRBV27, the J gene TRBJ2-7, with TRBD1 matching over 7 bases. The CDR3 spans 16 residues. The V gene's germline CDR1 is MNHEY and CDR2 SMNVEV (reference sequence). After removal of 6 bases from V and 3 bases from J, the junction contained 14 bases not matched to a gene.